The entry below describes one T cell receptor (beta chain). The data were obtained in a study of patients and donors after allogeneic stem cell transplantation. TCRdb re-derived calls from the RT-PCR reads in MiXCR, one entry per CDR3 protein. The data contain about 110,000 distinct CDR3 sequences, approximately 35% of them singletons. Material: blood, either unsorted or a sorted T cell fraction (not recorded which). The clonotype comes from a human donor who was either an allogeneic HSCT recipient or a stem cell or donor lymphocyte infusion donor (not recorded which). It is not recorded whose cells these are; they may come from a transplant donor.

In DNA form, the CDR3 reads TGCGCCAGCAGCCAAGATTTTCGGGGATATCAGCCCCAGCATTTT. Translating gives CASSQDFRGYQPQHF. The chain carries TRBV4-3 and TRBJ1-5; D is unresolved. Trimming shortened V by 0 bases and J by 5 bases, and 11 bases separated the two germline ends. From germline, CDR1 is LGHNA and CDR2 YSLEER. This CDR3 has 15 residues.